This T cell receptor beta chain was profiled in a study of blood T cells in healthy people across ages. Study observations and caveats: Diversity was estimated from one million T cells, and these estimates were considered underestimates. Naive CD4+ cells and diversity were both higher in long-lived donors than in aged donors.

As concerns this clonotype: What it binds is unknown.

Together with a sample-barcoded 5' primer, a J-beta primer mix was included in a second PCR lasting roughly 6 to 12 cycles. TCRdb called the 5' RACE reads again in MiXCR, with one record for every CDR3 protein. The table shows roughly 860,000 distinct CDR3 sequences, with roughly 60% occurring only once. This sequence originates from a young man in good health. The sequenced sample was blood.

The CDR3 loop reads CASSFTGCEQYF. CDR3 DNA sequence: TGTGCCAGCAGTTTCACGGGGTGCGAGCAGTACTTC. V gene TRBV28 combines with J gene TRBJ2-7; D perhaps matches TRBD2 (5 bases). V lost 3 bases to trimming and J lost 6 bases, with 9 bases between them. This CDR3 spans 12 amino acids. The germline V gene has CDR1 MDHEN and CDR2 SYDVKM.